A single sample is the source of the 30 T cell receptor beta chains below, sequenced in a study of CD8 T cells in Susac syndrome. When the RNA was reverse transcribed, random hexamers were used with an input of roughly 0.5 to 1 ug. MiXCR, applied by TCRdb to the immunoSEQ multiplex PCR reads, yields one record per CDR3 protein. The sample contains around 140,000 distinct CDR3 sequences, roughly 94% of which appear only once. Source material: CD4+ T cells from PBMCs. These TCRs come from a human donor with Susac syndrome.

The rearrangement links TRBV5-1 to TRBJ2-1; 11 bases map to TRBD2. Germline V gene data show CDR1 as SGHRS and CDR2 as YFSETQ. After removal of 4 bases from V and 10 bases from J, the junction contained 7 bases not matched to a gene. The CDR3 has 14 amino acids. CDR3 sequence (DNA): TGCGCCAGCAGCCCCGGGACTAGCGGCACGGAGCAGTTCTTC. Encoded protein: CASSPGTSGTEQFF.

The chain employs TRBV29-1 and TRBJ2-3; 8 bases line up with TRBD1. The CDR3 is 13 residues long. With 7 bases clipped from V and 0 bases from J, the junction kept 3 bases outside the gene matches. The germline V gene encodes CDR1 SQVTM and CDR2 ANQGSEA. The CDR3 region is CSARTGSTDTQYF. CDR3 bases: TGCAGCGCCCGGACAGGGAGCACAGATACGCAGTATTTT.

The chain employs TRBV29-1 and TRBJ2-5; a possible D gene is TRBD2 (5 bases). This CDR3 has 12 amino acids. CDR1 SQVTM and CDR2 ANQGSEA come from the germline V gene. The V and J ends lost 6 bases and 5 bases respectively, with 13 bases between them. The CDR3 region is CSVVDSRETQYF. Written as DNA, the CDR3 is TGCAGCGTAGTGGACTCTCGGGAGACCCAGTACTTC.

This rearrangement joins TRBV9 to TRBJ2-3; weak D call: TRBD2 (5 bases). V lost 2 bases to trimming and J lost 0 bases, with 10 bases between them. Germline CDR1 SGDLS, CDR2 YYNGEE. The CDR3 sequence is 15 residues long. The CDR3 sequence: CASSVSGVSTDTQYF. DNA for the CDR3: TGTGCCAGCAGCGTTTCCGGGGTTAGCACAGATACGCAGTATTTT.

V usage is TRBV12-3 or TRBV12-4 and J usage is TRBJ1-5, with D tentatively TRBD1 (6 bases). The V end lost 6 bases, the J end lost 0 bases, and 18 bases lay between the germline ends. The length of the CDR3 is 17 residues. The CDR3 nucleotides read TGTGCCAGCAGCCCTGGCAAAACAGGGAATAGCAATCAGCCCCAGCATTTT. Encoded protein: CASSPGKTGNSNQPQHF.

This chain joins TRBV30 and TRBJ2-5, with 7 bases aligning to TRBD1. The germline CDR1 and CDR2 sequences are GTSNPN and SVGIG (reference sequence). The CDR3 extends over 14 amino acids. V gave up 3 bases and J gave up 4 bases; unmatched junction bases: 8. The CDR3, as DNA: TGTGCCTGGAGGCGTACCGCAGGGGGAGAGACCCAGTACTTC. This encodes CAWRRTAGGETQYF.

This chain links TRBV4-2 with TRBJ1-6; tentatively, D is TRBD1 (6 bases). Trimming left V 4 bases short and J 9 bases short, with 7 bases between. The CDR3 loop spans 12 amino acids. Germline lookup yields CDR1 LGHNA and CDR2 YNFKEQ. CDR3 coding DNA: TGTGCCAGCAGCCCACAGGGTTCACCCCTCCACTTT. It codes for CASSPQGSPLHF.

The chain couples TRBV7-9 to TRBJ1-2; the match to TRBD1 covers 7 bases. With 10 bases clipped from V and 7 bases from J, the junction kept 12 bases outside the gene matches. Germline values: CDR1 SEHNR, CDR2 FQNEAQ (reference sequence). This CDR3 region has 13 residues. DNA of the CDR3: TGTGCCACCCGACAGGGCCCTTTTAGTGGCTACACCTTC. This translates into CATRQGPFSGYTF.

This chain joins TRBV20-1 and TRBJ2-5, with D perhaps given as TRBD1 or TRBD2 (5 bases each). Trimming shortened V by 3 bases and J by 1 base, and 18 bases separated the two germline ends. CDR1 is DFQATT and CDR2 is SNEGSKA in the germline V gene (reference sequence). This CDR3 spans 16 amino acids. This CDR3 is CSASGVGVLRQETQYF. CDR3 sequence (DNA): TGCAGTGCTAGTGGCGTGGGGGTACTACGCCAAGAGACCCAGTACTTC.

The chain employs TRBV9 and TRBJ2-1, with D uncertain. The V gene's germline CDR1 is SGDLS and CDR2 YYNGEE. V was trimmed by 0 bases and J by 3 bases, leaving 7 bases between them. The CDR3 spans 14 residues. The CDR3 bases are TGTGCCAGCAGCGTAGAGGTACACTACAATGAGCAGTTCTTC. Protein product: CASSVEVHYNEQFF.

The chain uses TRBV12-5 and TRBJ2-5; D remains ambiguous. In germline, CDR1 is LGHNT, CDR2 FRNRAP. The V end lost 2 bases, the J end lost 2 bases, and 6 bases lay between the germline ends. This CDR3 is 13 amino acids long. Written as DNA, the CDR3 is TGTGCTAGTGGTTTGTTTCCACAAGAGACCCAGTACTTC. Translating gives CASGLFPQETQYF.

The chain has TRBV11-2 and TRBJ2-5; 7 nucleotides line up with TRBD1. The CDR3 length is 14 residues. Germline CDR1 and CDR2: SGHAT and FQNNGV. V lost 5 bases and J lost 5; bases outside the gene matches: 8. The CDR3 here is CASSPRQGGETQYF. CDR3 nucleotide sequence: TGTGCCAGCAGCCCAAGACAGGGTGGTGAGACCCAGTACTTC.

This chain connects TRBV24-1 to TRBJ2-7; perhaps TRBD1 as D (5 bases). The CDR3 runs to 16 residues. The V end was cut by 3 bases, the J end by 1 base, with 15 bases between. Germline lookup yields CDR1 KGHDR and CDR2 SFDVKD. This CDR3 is CATSDPNSQGSYEQYF. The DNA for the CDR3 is TGTGCCACCAGTGATCCTAATTCCCAGGGATCCTACGAGCAGTACTTC.

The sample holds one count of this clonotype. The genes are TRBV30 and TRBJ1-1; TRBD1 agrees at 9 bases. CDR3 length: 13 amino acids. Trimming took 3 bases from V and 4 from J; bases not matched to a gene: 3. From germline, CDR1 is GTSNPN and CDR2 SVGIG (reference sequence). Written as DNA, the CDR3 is TGTGCCTGGAGGCCGACAGGGGGCACTGAAGCTTTCTTT. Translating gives CAWRPTGGTEAFF.

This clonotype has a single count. This chain's CDR3 is CASSSRRKRETQYF. The CDR3 DNA is TGTGCCAGCAGCTCCAGACGGAAAAGAGAGACCCAGTACTTC. V usage is TRBV5-6 and J usage is TRBJ2-5; D is ambiguous. CDR3 length equals 14 residues. V lost 3 bases and J lost 4, with 13 bases in between. Looked up from germline, CDR1 is SGHDT and CDR2 is YYEEEE.

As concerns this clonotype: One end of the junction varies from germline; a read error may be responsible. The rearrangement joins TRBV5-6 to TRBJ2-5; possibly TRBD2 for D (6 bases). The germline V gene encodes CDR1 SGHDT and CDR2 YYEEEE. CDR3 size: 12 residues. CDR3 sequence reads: CASRRGEETQYF. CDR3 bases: TGTGCTAGCAGGAGGGGTGAAGAGACCCAGTACTTC. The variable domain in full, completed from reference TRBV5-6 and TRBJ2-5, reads DAGVTQSPTHLIKTRGQQVTLRCSPKSGHDTVSWYQQALGQGPQFIFQYYEEEERQRGNFPDRFSGHQFPNYSSELNVNALLLGDSALYLCASRRGEETQYFGPGTRLLVL.

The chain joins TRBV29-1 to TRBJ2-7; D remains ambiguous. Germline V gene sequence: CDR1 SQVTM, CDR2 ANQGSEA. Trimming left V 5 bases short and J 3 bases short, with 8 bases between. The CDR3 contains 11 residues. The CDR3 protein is CSVNKNYEQYF. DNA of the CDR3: TGCAGCGTTAACAAAAACTACGAGCAGTACTTC.

This chain's CDR3 is CASSQDRAGEQYF. The CDR3 DNA is TGCGCCAGCAGTCAAGACCGAGCGGGGGAGCAGTACTTC. This rearrangement joins TRBV23-1 to TRBJ2-7; 7 bases agree with TRBD2. TRBV23-1 is recorded as an ORF, its role being uncertain. CDR3 size: 13 residues. The ends lost 2 bases at V and 7 bases at J; junction bases unmatched: 5.

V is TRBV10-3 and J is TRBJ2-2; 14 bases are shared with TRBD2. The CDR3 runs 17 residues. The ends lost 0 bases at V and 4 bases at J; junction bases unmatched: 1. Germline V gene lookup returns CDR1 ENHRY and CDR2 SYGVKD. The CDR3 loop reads CAISESGLAGGTGELFF. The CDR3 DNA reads TGTGCCATCAGTGAGTCCGGACTAGCGGGAGGCACCGGGGAGCTGTTTTTT.

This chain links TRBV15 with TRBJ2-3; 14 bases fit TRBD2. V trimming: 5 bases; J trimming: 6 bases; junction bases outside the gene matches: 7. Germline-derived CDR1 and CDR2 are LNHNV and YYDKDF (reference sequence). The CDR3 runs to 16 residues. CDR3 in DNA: TGTGCCACCAGCCGTGGGACTAGCGGGAGTGGTGATACGCAGTATTTT. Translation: CATSRGTSGSGDTQYF.

The CDR3 sequence is CASSVGSGGETQYF. As DNA, the CDR3 is TGTGCCAGCAGCGTTGGTAGCGGGGGAGAGACCCAGTACTTC. The genes are TRBV9 and TRBJ2-5, with TRBD2 identical over 9 bases. Germline V gene lookup returns CDR1 SGDLS and CDR2 YYNGEE. The CDR3 contains 14 residues. The J segment lost 4 bases and the V segment lost 2 bases, leaving 3 bases of the junction unmatched. The whole variable domain, filled in from reference TRBV9 and TRBJ2-5, reads DSGVTQTPKHLITATGQRVTLRCSPRSGDLSVYWYQQSLDQGLQFLIQYYNGEERAKGNILERFSAQQFPDLHSELNLSSLELGDSALYFCASSVGSGGETQYFGPGTRLLVL.

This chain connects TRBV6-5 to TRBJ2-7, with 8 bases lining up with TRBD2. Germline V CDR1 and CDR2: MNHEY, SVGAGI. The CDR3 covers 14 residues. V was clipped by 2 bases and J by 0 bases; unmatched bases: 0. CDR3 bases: TGTGCCAGCAGTTACGGGACTAGCTCCTACGAGCAGTACTTC. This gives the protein CASSYGTSSYEQYF.

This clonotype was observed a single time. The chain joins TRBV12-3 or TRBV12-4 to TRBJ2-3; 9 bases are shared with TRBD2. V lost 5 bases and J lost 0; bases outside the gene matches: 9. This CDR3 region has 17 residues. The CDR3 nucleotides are TGTGCCAGCAGTCCTGCGGGGGGGCGGGGGAGCACAGATACGCAGTATTTT. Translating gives CASSPAGGRGSTDTQYF.

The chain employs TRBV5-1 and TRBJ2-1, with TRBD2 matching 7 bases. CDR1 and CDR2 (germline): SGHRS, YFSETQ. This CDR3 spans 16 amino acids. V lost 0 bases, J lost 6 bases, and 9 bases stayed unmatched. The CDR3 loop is CASSLAKLAFINEQFF. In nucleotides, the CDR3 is TGCGCCAGCAGCTTGGCCAAACTAGCGTTCATCAATGAGCAGTTCTTC.

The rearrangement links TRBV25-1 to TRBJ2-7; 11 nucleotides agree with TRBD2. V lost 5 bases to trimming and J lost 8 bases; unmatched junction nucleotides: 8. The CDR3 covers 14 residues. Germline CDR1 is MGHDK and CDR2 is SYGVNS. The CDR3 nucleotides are TGTGCCAGCAGTTTAACTAGCGGGAGTAGTAAGCAGTACTTC. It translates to CASSLTSGSSKQYF.

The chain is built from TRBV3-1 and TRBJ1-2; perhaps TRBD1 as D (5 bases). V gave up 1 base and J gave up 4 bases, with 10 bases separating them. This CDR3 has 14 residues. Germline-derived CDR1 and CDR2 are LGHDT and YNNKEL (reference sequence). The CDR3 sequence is CASSQVSGFYGYTF. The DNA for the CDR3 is TGTGCCAGCAGCCAAGTGTCAGGGTTCTATGGCTACACCTTC.

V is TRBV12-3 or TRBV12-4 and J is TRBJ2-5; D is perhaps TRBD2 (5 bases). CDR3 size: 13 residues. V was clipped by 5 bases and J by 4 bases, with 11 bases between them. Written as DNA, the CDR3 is TGTGCCAGCAGTCCATCACTAGGAGAGACCCAGTACTTC. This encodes CASSPSLGETQYF.

The CDR3 nucleotides are TGTGCCAGCAGTGAGGTAGATACGCAGTATTTT. Translation: CASSEVDTQYF. The chain joins TRBV25-1 to TRBJ2-3; D is undetermined. The CDR3 is made up of 11 amino acids. Germline V gene data show CDR1 as MGHDK and CDR2 as SYGVNS. The V end lost 3 bases, the J end lost 5 bases, and 3 bases lay between the germline ends.

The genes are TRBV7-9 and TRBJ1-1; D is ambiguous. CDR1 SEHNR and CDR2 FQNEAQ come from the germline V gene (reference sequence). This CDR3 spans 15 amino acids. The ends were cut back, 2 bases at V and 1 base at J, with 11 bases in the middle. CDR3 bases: TGTGCCAGCAGCTTACCCGGCTTCGAGAACACTGAAGCTTTCTTT. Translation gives CASSLPGFENTEAFF.

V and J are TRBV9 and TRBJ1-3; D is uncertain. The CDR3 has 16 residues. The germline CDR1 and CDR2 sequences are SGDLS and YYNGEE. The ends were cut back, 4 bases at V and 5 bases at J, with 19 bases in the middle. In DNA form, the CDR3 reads TGTGCCAGCAGCCTCAACCCGATGAGGAAACGAAACACCATATATTTT. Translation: CASSLNPMRKRNTIYF.